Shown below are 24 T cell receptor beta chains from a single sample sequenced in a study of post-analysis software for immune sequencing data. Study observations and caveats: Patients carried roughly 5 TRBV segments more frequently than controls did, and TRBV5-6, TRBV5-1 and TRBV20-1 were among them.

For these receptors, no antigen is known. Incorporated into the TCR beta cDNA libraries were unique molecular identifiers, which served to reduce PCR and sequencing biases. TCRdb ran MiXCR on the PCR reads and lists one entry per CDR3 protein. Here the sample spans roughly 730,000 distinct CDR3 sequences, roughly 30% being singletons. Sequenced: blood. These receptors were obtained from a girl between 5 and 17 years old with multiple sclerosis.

CDR3 coding DNA: TGCAGTGCTAGTTCCCGACAGGTCCCCTATAATTCACCCCTCCACTTT. It yields the protein CSASSRQVPYNSPLHF. V gene TRBV20-1 combines with J gene TRBJ1-6; weak D call: TRBD1 (6 bases). From germline, CDR1 is DFQATT and CDR2 SNEGSKA (reference sequence). The CDR3 loop spans 16 amino acids. V lost 3 bases to trimming and J lost 2 bases, with 14 bases between them.

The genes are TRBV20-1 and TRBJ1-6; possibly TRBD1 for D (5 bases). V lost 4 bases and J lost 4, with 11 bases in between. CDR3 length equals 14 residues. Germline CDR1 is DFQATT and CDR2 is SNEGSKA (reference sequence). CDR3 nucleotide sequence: TGCAGTGCTAACCCGGGACGGTATAATTCACCCCTCCACTTT. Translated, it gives CSANPGRYNSPLHF.

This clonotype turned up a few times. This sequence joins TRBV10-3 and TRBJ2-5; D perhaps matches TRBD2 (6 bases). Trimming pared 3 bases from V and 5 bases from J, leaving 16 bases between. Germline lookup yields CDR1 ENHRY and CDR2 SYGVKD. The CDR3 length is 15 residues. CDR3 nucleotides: TGTGCCATCAGTGATGGCCAGGGAGGAAAGGAGACCCAGTACTTC. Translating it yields CAISDGQGGKETQYF.

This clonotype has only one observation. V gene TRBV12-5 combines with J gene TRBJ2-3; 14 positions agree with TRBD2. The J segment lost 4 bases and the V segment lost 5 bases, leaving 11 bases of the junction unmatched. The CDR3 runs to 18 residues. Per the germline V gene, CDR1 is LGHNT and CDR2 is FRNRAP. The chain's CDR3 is CASGGTGLAGVGADTQYF. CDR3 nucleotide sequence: TGTGCTAGTGGTGGGACGGGACTAGCGGGAGTTGGCGCAGATACGCAGTATTTT.

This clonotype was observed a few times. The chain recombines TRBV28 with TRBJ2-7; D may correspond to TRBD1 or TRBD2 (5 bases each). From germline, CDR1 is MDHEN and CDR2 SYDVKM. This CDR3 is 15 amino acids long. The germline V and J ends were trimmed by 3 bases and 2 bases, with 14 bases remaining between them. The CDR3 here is CASSFPGQAAYEQYF. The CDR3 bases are TGTGCCAGCAGTTTTCCGGGGCAAGCGGCCTACGAGCAGTACTTC. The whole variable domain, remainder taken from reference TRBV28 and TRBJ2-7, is DVKVTQSSRYLVKRTGEKVFLECVQDMDHENMFWYRQDPGLGLRLIYFSYDVKMKEKGDIPEGYSVSREKKERFSLILESASTNQTSMYLCASSFPGQAAYEQYFGPGTRLTVT.

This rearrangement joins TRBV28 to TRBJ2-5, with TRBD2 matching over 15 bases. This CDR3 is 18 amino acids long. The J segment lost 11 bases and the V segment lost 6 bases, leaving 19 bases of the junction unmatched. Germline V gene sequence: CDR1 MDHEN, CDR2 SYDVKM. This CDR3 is CASSITGLAGGNPGVQYF. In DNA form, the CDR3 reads TGTGCCAGCAGCATCACGGGACTAGCGGGAGGCAACCCGGGGGTGCAGTACTTC.

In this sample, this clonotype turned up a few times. The CDR3 region is CASSVEDRNYEQYF. The CDR3 nucleotides read TGTGCCAGCAGCGTCGAGGACAGGAACTACGAGCAGTACTTC. This rearrangement joins TRBV9 to TRBJ2-7, with TRBD1 matching 7 bases. The trim removed 2 bases at V and 3 bases at J, leaving 5 bases unmatched. The CDR3 extends over 14 amino acids. CDR1 is SGDLS, CDR2 YYNGEE, per germline.

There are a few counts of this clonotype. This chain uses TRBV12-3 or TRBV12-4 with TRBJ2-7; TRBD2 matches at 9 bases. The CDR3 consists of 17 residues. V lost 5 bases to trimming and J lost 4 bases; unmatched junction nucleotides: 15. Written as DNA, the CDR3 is TGTGCCAGCAGTCCCCGGATCAGGCGGGAGGGCCGGTACGAGCAGTACTTC. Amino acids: CASSPRIRREGRYEQYF.

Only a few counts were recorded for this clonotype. In nucleotides, the CDR3 is TGCAGCGCAGATGTCCAGCGGGATAACAATGAGCAGTTCTTC. Protein: CSADVQRDNNEQFF. The chain is built from TRBV20-1 and TRBJ2-1; 7 bases agree with TRBD2. Germline CDR1 is DFQATT and CDR2 is SNEGSKA (reference sequence). CDR3 length: 14 residues.

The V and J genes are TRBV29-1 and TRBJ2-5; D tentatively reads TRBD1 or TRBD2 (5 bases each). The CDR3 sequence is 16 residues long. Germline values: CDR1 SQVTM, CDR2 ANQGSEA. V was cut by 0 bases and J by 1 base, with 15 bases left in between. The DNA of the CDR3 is TGCAGCGTTGAAGAGGGGACGGGGTTCGGCCAAGAGACCCAGTACTTC. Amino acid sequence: CSVEEGTGFGQETQYF.

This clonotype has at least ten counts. CDR3 nucleotides: TGTGCCAGCAGTCCAGGGAACACTGAAGCTTTCTTT. It codes for CASSPGNTEAFF. The chain combines TRBV12-3 or TRBV12-4 with TRBJ1-1; D remains ambiguous. V was trimmed by 5 bases and J by 1 base, leaving 5 bases between them. The CDR3 has 12 residues.

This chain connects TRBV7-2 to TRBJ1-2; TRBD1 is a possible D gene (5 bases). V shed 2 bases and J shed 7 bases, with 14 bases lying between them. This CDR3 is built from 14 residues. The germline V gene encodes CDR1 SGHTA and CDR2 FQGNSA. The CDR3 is CASSLIRQPLGYTF. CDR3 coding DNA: TGTGCCAGCAGCTTAATCAGACAGCCCCTTGGCTACACCTTC.

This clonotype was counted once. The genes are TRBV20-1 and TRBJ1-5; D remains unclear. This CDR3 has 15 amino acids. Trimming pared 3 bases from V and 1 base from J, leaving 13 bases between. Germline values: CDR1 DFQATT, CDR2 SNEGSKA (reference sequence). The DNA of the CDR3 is TGCAGTGCTAGGGTGCAGACTCAGAGCAATCAGCCCCAGCATTTT. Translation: CSARVQTQSNQPQHF.

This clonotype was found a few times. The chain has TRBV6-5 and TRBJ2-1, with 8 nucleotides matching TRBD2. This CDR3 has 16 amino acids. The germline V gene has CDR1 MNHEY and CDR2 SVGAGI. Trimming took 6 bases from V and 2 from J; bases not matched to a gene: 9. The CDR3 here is CASSRERGTTYNEQFF. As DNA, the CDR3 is TGTGCCAGCAGCCGTGAGCGGGGGACCACCTACAATGAGCAGTTCTTC.

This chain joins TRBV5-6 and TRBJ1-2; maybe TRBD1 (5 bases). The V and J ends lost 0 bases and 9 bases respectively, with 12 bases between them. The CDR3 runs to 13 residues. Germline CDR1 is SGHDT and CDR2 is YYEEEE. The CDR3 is CASSLVAGASYTF. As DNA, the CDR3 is TGTGCCAGCAGCTTGGTAGCTGGGGCGAGCTACACCTTC.

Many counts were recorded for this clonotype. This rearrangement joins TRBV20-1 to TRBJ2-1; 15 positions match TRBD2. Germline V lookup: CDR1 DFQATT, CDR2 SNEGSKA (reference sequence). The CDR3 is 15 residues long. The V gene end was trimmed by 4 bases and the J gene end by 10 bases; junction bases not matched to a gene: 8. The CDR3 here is CSATGLAGGPGEQFF. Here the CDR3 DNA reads TGCAGTGCTACTGGACTAGCGGGAGGGCCGGGGGAGCAGTTCTTC.

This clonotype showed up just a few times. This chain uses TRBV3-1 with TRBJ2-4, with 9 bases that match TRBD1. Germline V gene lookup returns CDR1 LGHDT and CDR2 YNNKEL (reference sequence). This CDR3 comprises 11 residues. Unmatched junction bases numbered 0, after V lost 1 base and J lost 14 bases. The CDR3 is CASSQGTGEYF. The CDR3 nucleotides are TGTGCCAGCAGCCAAGGGACAGGGGAGTACTTC.

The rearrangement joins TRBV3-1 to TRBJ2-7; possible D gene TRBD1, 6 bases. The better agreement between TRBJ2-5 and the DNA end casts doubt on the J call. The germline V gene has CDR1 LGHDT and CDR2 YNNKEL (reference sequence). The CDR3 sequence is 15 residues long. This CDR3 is CASSQGGLVIETQYF. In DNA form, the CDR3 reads TGTGCCAGCAGCCAAGGGGGGCTCGTAATAGAGACCCAGTACTTC.

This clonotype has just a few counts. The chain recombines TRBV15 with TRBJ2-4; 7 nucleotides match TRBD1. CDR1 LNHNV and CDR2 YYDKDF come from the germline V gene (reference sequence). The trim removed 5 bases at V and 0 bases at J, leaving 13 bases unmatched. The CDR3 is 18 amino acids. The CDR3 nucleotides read TGTGCCACCAGCGGGCAGACAGGGAGTGGTGGAGCCAAAAACATTCAGTACTTC. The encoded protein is CATSGQTGSGGAKNIQYF.

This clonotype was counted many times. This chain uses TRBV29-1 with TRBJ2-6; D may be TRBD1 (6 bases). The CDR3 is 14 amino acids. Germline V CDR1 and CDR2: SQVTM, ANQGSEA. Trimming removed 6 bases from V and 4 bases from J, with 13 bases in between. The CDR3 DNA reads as TGCAGCGTAGATACAGGGTACGGGGCCAACGTCCTGACTTTC. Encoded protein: CSVDTGYGANVLTF. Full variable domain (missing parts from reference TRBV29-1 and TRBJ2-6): SAVISQKPSRDICQRGTSLTIQCQVDSQVTMMFWYRQQPGQSLTLIATANQGSEATYESGFVIDKFPISRPNLTFSTLTVSNMSPEDSSIYLCSVDTGYGANVLTFGAGSRLTVL.

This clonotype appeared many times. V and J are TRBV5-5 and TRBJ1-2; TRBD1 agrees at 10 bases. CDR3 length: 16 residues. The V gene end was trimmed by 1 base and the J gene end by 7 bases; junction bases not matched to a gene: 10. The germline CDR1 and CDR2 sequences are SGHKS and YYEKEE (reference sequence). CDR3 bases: TGTGCCAGCAGCTTGACCCCTCAGACAGGGGGCGGTGGCTACACCTTC. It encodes CASSLTPQTGGGGYTF.

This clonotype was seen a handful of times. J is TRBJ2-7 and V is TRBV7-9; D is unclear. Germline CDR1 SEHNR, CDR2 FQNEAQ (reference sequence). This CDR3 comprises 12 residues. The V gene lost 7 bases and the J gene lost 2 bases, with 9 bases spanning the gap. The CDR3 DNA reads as TGTGCCAGCACCGTTCTACCCTACGAGCAGTACTTC. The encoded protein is CASTVLPYEQYF.

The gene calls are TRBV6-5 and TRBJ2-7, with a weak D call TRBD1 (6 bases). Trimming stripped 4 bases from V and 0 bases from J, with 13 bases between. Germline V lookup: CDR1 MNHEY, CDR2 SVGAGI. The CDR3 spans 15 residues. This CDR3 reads CASSFLGGNSYEQYF. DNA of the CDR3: TGTGCCAGCAGTTTCCTAGGGGGAAACTCCTACGAGCAGTACTTC.

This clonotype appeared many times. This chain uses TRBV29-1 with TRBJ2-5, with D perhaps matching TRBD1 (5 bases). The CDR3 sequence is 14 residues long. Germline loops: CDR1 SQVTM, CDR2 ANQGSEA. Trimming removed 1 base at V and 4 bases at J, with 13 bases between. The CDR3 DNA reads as TGCAGCGTTGAAGGGACACGCGGCGGAGAGACCCAGTACTTC. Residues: CSVEGTRGGETQYF.